Below are 2 T cell receptor beta chains sequenced from a single sample in a study of control samples from healthy donors and cancer patients. The table came from immunoSEQ multiplex PCR; TCRdb's copy has only in-frame clones and leaves some out. The data hold some 220,000 clones, with about 94% observed a single time. The sample comprised blood. Source of these receptors: a man aged 50-59 years in good health.

The CDR3 nucleotides are TGTGCCAGCACCCGACAACTTCAGGACACCATATATTTT. It yields the protein CASTRQLQDTIYF. The rearrangement uses TRBV2 and TRBJ1-3; D uncertain. Germline CDR1 is SNHLY and CDR2 is FYNNEI. This CDR3 spans 13 amino acids. V lost 7 bases, J lost 8 bases, and 15 bases lay in between. Drawing the rest from reference TRBV2 and TRBJ1-3, the complete variable domain is EPEVTQTPSHQVTQMGQEVILRCVPISNHLYFYWYRQILGQKVEFLVSFYNNEISEKSEIFDDQFSVERPDGSNFTLKIRSTKLEDSAMYFCASTRQLQDTIYFGEGSWLTVV.

The chain uses TRBV5-5 and TRBJ2-1; 7 bases line up with TRBD2. Germline V gives CDR1 SGHKS, CDR2 YYEKEE (reference sequence). The length of the CDR3 is 13 residues. With V trimmed by 4 bases and J by 7 bases, 5 bases remained unmatched. CDR3 in DNA: TGTGCCAGCAGCCTCGGGGGGAGGAATGAGCAGTTCTTC. Encoded protein: CASSLGGRNEQFF.